This TCR beta chain was documented in a study of CXCR3-negative and CXCR3-positive naive CD8 T cells. The study's findings and limits: CXCR3-positive naive cells carried more hydrophobic TRB CDR3s than CXCR3-negative ones.

Germline V lookup: CDR1 LGHNA, CDR2 YSLEER. The CDR3 contains 15 residues. TRB cDNA was prepared as libraries by UMI-labeled 5' RACE. No DNA is given; TCRdb re-called the 5' RACE reads and lists each CDR3 protein once. The sample table sets out around 140,000 distinct CDR3 sequences. To note about this clonotype: Its antigen is currently unknown.

The TCR was taken from a human donor in good health. Some clones in this sample may be carry-over from other donors' samples. The sample comprised naive CXCR3+ CD8+ T cells from blood. The subset denotes: CD45RO-CCR7+CD27+CD95- naive CD8+ T cells expressing CXCR3 (TNR3+). The chain combines TRBV4-3 with TRBJ2-7. This chain's CDR3 is CASSHVVRGGYEQYF.